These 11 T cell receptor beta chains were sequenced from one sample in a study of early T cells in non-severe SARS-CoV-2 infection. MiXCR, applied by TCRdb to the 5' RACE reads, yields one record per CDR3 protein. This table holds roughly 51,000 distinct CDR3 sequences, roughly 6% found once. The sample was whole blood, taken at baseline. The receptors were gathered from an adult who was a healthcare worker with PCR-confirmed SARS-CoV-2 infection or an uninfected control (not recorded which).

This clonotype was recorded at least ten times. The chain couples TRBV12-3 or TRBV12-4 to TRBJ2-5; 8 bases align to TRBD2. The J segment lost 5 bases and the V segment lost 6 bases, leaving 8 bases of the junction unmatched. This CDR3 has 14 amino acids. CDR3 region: CASSQTSVGETQYF. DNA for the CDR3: TGTGCCAGCAGCCAGACTAGCGTCGGGGAGACCCAGTACTTC.

CDR3 residues: CASSFVQGPSLYGYTF. CDR3 sequence (DNA): TGTGCCAGCAGCTTCGTCCAGGGCCCGTCCCTTTATGGCTACACCTTC. The V call is TRBV11-2, the J call TRBJ1-2; D perhaps matches TRBD1 (5 bases). The germline gives CDR1 SGHAT, CDR2 FQNNGV. This CDR3 contains 16 residues. The ends were cut back, 3 bases at V and 5 bases at J, with 19 bases in the middle.

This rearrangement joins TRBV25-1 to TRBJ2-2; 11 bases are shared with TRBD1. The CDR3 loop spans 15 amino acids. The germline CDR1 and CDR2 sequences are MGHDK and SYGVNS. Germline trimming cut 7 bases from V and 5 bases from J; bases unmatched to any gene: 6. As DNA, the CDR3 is TGTGCCAGCAACGCCGGGACAGGGGGGACCGGGGAGCTGTTTTTT. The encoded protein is CASNAGTGGTGELFF.

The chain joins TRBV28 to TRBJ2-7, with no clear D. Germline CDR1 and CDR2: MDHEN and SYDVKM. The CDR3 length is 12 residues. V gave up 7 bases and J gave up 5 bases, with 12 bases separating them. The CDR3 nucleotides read TGTGCCAGCAAAGCCAGATCCCACGAGCAGTACTTC. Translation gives CASKARSHEQYF.

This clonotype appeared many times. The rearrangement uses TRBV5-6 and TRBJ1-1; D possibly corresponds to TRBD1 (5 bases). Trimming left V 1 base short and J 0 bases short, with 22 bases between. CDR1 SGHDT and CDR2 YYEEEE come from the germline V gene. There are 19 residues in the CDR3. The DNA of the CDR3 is TGTGCCAGCAGCTTGAGTGTGTCGGCATCAGGGTCAGTGAACACTGAAGCTTTCTTT. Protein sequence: CASSLSVSASGSVNTEAFF.

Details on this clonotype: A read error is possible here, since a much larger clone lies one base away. DNA for the CDR3: TGTGCCACCCGGAAAGGGGAAGGGGGAGAGACCCAGTACTTC. Its protein is CATRKGEGGETQYF. The rearrangement links TRBV19 to TRBJ2-5; TRBD1 is a possible D gene (6 bases). With 10 bases removed from V and 4 bases from J, the gap between germline ends came to 19 bases. The germline V gene has CDR1 LNHDA and CDR2 SQIVND (reference sequence). The CDR3 has 14 residues.

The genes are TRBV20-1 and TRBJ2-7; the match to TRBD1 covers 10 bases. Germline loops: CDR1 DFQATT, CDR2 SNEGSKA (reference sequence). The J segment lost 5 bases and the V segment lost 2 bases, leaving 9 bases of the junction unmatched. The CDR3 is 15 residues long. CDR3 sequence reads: CSARHSDRGFHEQYF. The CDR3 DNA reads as TGCAGTGCTAGACATTCGGACAGGGGGTTTCACGAGCAGTACTTC.

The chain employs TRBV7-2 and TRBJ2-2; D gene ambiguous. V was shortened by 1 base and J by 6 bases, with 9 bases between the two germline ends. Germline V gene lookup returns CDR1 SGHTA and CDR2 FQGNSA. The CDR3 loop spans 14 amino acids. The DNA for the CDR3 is TGTGCCAGCAGCTTAGTCTCCAGGTCCGGGGAGCTGTTTTTT. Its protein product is CASSLVSRSGELFF. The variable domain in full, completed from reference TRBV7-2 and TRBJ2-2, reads GAGVSQSPSNKVTEKGKDVELRCDPISGHTALYWYRQSLGQGLEFLIYFQGNSAPDKSGLPSDRFSAERTGGSVSTLTIQRTQQEDSAVYLCASSLVSRSGELFFGEGSRLTVL.

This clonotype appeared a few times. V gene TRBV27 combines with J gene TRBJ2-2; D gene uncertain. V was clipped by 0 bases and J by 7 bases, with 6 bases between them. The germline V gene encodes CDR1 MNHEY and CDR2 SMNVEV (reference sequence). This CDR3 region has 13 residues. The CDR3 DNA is TGTGCCAGCAGTTTATCTGGGGTCGGGGAGCTGTTTTTT. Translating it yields CASSLSGVGELFF.

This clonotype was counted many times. CDR3 nucleotide sequence: TGTGCCAGCAGCAGCAGGGTTCTGACTGAAGCTTTCTTT. This gives the protein CASSSRVLTEAFF. V usage is TRBV7-6 and J usage is TRBJ1-1; perhaps TRBD1 as D (5 bases). V was trimmed by 5 bases and J by 5 bases, leaving 12 bases between them. This CDR3 comprises 13 residues. Germline V CDR1 and CDR2: SGHVS, FNYEAQ.

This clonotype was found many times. The CDR3 loop is CASSYTTGVGYGYTF. Here the CDR3 DNA reads TGTGCCAGCAGCTACACGACAGGGGTCGGCTATGGCTACACCTTC. V gene TRBV7-9 combines with J gene TRBJ1-2; 8 nucleotides match TRBD1. The V gene's germline CDR1 is SEHNR and CDR2 FQNEAQ (reference sequence). Losses at the gene ends were 4 bases for V and 4 bases for J; bases not matched to a gene: 8. The CDR3 totals 15 residues.